This T cell receptor beta chain was sequenced during a study of blood T cell repertoires in COVID-19. The overall study: Specimens from acute and convalescent COVID-19 originated in the United States, Italy and Spain. PBMCs, B-cell-depleted T cells, or T cells provided the cDNA or gDNA that made up the material.

Under the authors' procedure: Reference gene primer amplification yielded estimated nucleated cell counts. Produced via immunoSEQ multiplex PCR; TCRdb's table is partial and in-frame only. V and J calls and clone size are as listed in that table; D and trimming were resolved from the DNA. The sample holds 200,000 to 250,000 clones, roughly 90% seen once. The germline V gene has CDR1 KGHSH and CDR2 LQKENI. This CDR3 spans 13 amino acids. V lost 8 bases and J lost 0, with 10 bases in between. The material sequenced was peripheral blood. The TCR was taken from a man aged 55-75 years who had recovered from COVID-19. This chain uses TRBV18 with TRBJ1-1; D is uncertain. CDR3 sequence reads: CASGRSMNTEAFF. CDR3 nucleotides: TGTGCCAGCGGTCGGAGTATGAACACTGAAGCTTTCTTT.